The next 7 T cell receptor beta chains were all read from a single sample in a study of low-dose radiotherapy and immunotherapy resistance in tumors. Time point specified: after trial treatment. As to treatment: LDRT plus nivolumab, ipilimumab, low-dose cyclophosphamide and aspirin (RACIN trial). Both TCRalpha and TCRbeta chains were reverse transcribed with V-gene-specific primers. A roughly 20-cycle PCR with a constant-region primer and V-primer adapter amplified TCRs. TCRdb re-analysed the reads in MiXCR, keeping a single row per CDR3 protein. The table lists about 84,000 distinct CDR3 sequences, over 15% of them singletons. Sequenced material: PBMCs, taken after low-dose radiotherapy plus immunotherapy. The receptor source for this set is a male donor with prostate cancer.

This clonotype was observed at least ten times. The chain combines TRBV5-1 with TRBJ2-7; 13 nucleotides align to TRBD2. J was trimmed by 2 bases and V by 4 bases; bases with no gene match: 0. Germline CDR1 reads SGHRS; CDR2 reads YFSETQ. The CDR3 totals 14 residues. CDR3 in DNA: TGCGCCAGCAGCGGGACTAGCGGGGCCTACGAGCAGTACTTC. This codes for CASSGTSGAYEQYF.

This clonotype was seen ten or more times. V is TRBV4-1 and J is TRBJ2-3; D is unclear. This CDR3 region has 16 residues. CDR1 and CDR2 from the germline V gene are MGHRA and YSYEKL. Trimming cost V 0 bases and J 0 bases, with 10 bases left between them. The CDR3 coding sequence is TGCGCCAGCAGCCAAGATCCGGGCACTAGCACAGATACGCAGTATTTT. Protein sequence: CASSQDPGTSTDTQYF.

In this sample, this clonotype turned up a few times. The chain is built from TRBV4-3 and TRBJ2-2; the D is unclear. Germline V gene data show CDR1 as LGHNA and CDR2 as YSLEER. V lost 0 bases, J lost 7 bases, and 9 bases lay in between. The CDR3 totals 14 residues. CDR3 nucleotides: TGCGCCAGCAGCCAAGACAGGTTGGGCGGGGAGCTGTTTTTT. Amino acids: CASSQDRLGGELFF.

This clonotype has at least ten counts. The chain links TRBV9 to TRBJ2-1; 10 positions agree with TRBD2. Germline assignment: CDR1 SGDLS and CDR2 YYNGEE. The CDR3 is 14 residues long. Trimming at V came to 4 bases and at J to 7 bases, leaving 5 bases not matched to a gene. The CDR3 spells CASSLGLAKNEQFF. Here the CDR3 DNA reads TGTGCCAGCAGCTTGGGACTAGCGAAAAATGAGCAGTTCTTC.

This clonotype has a count of ten or more. The chain recombines TRBV27 with TRBJ1-4; 7 positions match TRBD1. The CDR3 is 15 residues long. CDR1 is MNHEY and CDR2 is SMNVEV in the germline V gene (reference sequence). V lost 0 bases to trimming and J lost 7 bases; unmatched junction nucleotides: 5. For the CDR3, the DNA is TGTGCCAGCAGTTTATCAGGGGGCGCTGGTGAAAAACTGTTTTTT. Encoded protein: CASSLSGGAGEKLFF.

This clonotype was detected ten times or more. J is TRBJ1-6 and V is TRBV28, with D unresolved. V was cut by 4 bases and J by 7 bases, with 14 bases left in between. The CDR3 sequence is 15 residues long. In germline, CDR1 is MDHEN, CDR2 SYDVKM. As DNA, the CDR3 is TGTGCCAGCAGTTGGGAGGGAAGAAGGAATTCACCCCTCCACTTT. Protein product: CASSWEGRRNSPLHF.

This clonotype was detected a few times. The V and J genes are TRBV18 and TRBJ1-3; D is undetermined. The CDR3 sequence is 16 residues long. The germline V gene encodes CDR1 KGHSH and CDR2 LQKENI. Trimming cost V 3 bases and J 0 bases, with 12 bases left between them. For the CDR3, the DNA is TGTGCCAGCTCACCGGGCGAACCCAGCTCTGGAAACACCATATATTTT. This translates into CASSPGEPSSGNTIYF.